These T cell receptor beta chains were read from a single sample in a study of response to subunit inactivated influenza vaccine. Using its own MiXCR run on the RT-PCR reads, TCRdb lists one record per CDR3 protein. The sample lists about 240,000 distinct CDR3 sequences, less than 15% seen once, with more than 7% in the top ten. This sample comprised non-naive T cells sorted from PBMCs, obtained about 14 days before vaccination. These receptors all come from a man aged 50 to 60 who received an inactivated influenza vaccine. CDR3s include the opening cysteine and the closing phenylalanine or tryptophan. The order of the fields is J gene, D gene, clone size, V gene, CDR3 protein, CDR3 DNA. The D gene is left open where the match is weak. Clone size, where shown, is once, few, many, or a class for clones that have expanded.

TRBJ1-1 | - | few | TRBV6-1 | CASSESTGRRAFF | TGTGCCAGCAGTGAATCTACAGGGAGGAGAGCTTTCTTT
TRBJ2-1 | - | many | TRBV7-9 | CASSPDPVGNEQFF | TGTGCCAGCAGTCCAGACCCGGTGGGGAATGAGCAGTTCTTC
TRBJ2-3 | TRBD2 | many | TRBV4-2 | CASSQDGGLATDTQYF | TGTGCCAGCAGCCAAGATGGGGGACTAGCTACAGATACGCAGTATTTT
TRBJ2-7 | - | few | TRBV4-1 | CASSQGEGIYEQYF | TGCGCCAGCAGCCAAGGTGAGGGCATCTACGAGCAGTACTTC
TRBJ2-1 | TRBD2 | many | TRBV7-8 | CASSSARLAGSNEQFF | TGTGCCAGCAGCTCCGCCCGACTAGCGGGGTCGAATGAGCAGTTCTTC
TRBJ1-1 | TRBD1 | - | TRBV7-3 | CASSSPGADRERTEAFF | TGTGCCAGCAGCTCCCCCGGGGCCGACAGGGAACGCACTGAAGCTTTCTTT
TRBJ1-1 | - | few | TRBV4-1 | CASTKGVNTEAFF | TGCGCCAGCACCAAAGGCGTGAACACTGAAGCTTTCTTT
TRBJ2-7 | TRBD1 | many | TRBV7-3 | CASSLRGGNYEQYF | TGTGCCAGCAGCTTAAGAGGGGGCAATTACGAGCAGTACTTC
TRBJ2-1 | - | many | TRBV29-1 | CSVGSGATFPSYNEQFF | TGCAGCGTTGGCTCAGGGGCCACGTTCCCCTCCTACAATGAGCAGTTCTTC
TRBJ2-1 | TRBD2 | few | TRBV9 | CASSPRLAGDEQFF | TGTGCCAGCAGCCCGCGGCTAGCGGGGGATGAGCAGTTCTTC
TRBJ2-3 | TRBD1 | many | TRBV7-2 | CASSSARGWDTQYF | TGTGCCAGCAGTAGCGCCAGGGGGTGGGATACGCAGTATTTT
TRBJ2-1 | TRBD1 | - | TRBV6-5 | CASSYPGQGLNEQFF | TGTGCCAGCAGTTACCCAGGACAGGGTCTGAATGAGCAGTTCTTC
TRBJ2-2 | TRBD1 | many | TRBV6-2/TRBV6-3 | CASSYLVGQGFDGELFF | TGTGCCAGCAGTTATTTGGTAGGACAGGGATTCGACGGGGAGCTGTTTTTT
TRBJ2-3 | - | - | TRBV12-3/TRBV12-4 | CASSPLWGTSTDTQYF | TGTGCCAGCAGCCCGCTTTGGGGAACCAGCACAGATACGCAGTATTTT
TRBJ2-1 | TRBD2 | - | TRBV4-1 | CASSQGLAGAQYEQFF | TGCGCCAGCAGCCAGGGACTAGCGGGAGCGCAGTATGAGCAGTTCTTC
TRBJ1-1 | - | many | TRBV3-1 | CASSYGDTEAFF | TGTGCCAGCAGCTACGGGGACACTGAAGCTTTCTTT
TRBJ1-4 | - | few | TRBV2 | CASGRTVNEKLFF | TGTGCCAGCGGCCGGACAGTTAATGAAAAACTGTTTTTT
TRBJ2-2 | - | many | TRBV5-1 | CASSFRLAQTGELFF | TGCGCCAGCAGCTTCAGGCTAGCTCAGACCGGGGAGCTGTTTTTT
TRBJ1-2 | - | few | TRBV6-1 | CASRPRQEVNYGYTF | TGTGCCAGCAGGCCCCGACAGGAGGTCAACTATGGCTACACCTTC
TRBJ2-3 | TRBD2 | - | TRBV9 | CASSVSLGGGATDTQYF | TGTGCCAGCAGCGTATCTCTTGGCGGGGGGGCAACAGATACGCAGTATTTT
TRBJ2-1 | - | once | TRBV2 | CASTRDNYNEQFF | TGTGCCAGCACTCGGGACAACTACAATGAGCAGTTCTTC
TRBJ1-5 | - | few | TRBV12-3/TRBV12-4 | CASILTGFGNQPQHF | TGTGCCAGCATCCTTACAGGGTTTGGCAATCAGCCCCAGCATTTT
TRBJ1-5 | - | few | TRBV10-2 | CASSEFRESRPQHF | TGCGCCAGCAGTGAGTTCAGGGAATCTCGGCCCCAGCATTTT
TRBJ1-6 | - | many | TRBV5-8 | CASSLNSPLHF | TGTGCCAGCAGCCTCAATTCACCCCTCCACTTT
TRBJ1-5 | - | few | TRBV20-1 | CSARDGREGINQPQHF | TGCAGTGCTAGAGATGGGAGGGAGGGAATCAATCAGCCCCAGCATTTT
TRBJ2-5 | TRBD2 | - | TRBV20-1 | CSARHLAGGTQYF | TGCAGTGCTAGACACCTAGCGGGGGGGACCCAGTACTTC
TRBJ2-7 | TRBD1 | - | TRBV10-3 | CAISGGQGPDEQYF | TGTGCCATCAGTGGGGGACAGGGCCCGGACGAGCAGTACTTC
TRBJ2-2 | TRBD2 | few | TRBV29-1 | CSAATSGRSVTGELFF | TGCAGCGCCGCGACTAGCGGGAGATCGGTCACCGGGGAGCTGTTTTTT
TRBJ2-1 | TRBD2 | - | TRBV11-3 | CASSFSSGGPSNEQFF | TGTGCCAGCAGCTTTTCGAGCGGGGGCCCTTCAAATGAGCAGTTCTTC
TRBJ1-5 | TRBD1 | many | TRBV28 | CASSPRGTGYHQPQHF | TGTGCCAGCAGTCCCCGTGGGACAGGGTACCATCAGCCCCAGCATTTT
TRBJ2-1 | - | - | TRBV20-1 | CSASRLDGNEQFF | TGCAGTGCTAGTCGACTCGACGGCAATGAGCAGTTCTTC
TRBJ2-1 | - | few | TRBV7-8 | CASSLNRIYNEQFF | TGTGCCAGCAGCTTAAACAGGATTTACAATGAGCAGTTCTTC
TRBJ2-7 | - | few | TRBV3-1 | CASSQEGVGAQYF | TGTGCCAGCAGCCAAGAAGGGGTCGGTGCGCAGTACTTC
TRBJ1-2 | TRBD1 | - | TRBV9 | CASSARQGDGYGYTF | TGTGCCAGCAGCGCCCGACAGGGGGACGGCTATGGCTACACCTTC
TRBJ1-3 | TRBD1 | - | TRBV4-1 | CASSQGPGQPGNTIYF | TGCGCCAGCAGCCAAGGACCGGGACAGCCTGGAAACACCATATATTTT
TRBJ2-1 | TRBD2 | few | TRBV15 | CATSRDLGGGYNEQFF | TGTGCCACCAGCAGAGATCTTGGGGGGGGCTACAATGAGCAGTTCTTC
TRBJ2-5 | TRBD2 | - | TRBV7-9 | CASSLERAGGQETQYF | TGTGCCAGCAGCTTAGAACGAGCGGGAGGACAAGAGACCCAGTACTTC
TRBJ2-5 | - | many | TRBV2 | CASSDRAPPPLETQYF | TGTGCCAGCAGTGACCGAGCTCCCCCCCCCTTGGAGACCCAGTACTTC
TRBJ1-2 | - | - | TRBV25-1 | CASSEGGNYGYTF | TGTGCCAGCAGTGAAGGCGGGAACTATGGCTACACCTTC
TRBJ1-1 | - | many | TRBV20-1 | CSARSGTHQLEAFF | TGCAGTGCTCGCTCCGGGACTCATCAGTTAGAAGCTTTCTTT
TRBJ2-1 | - | few | TRBV4-3 | CASSQQLDPYNEQFF | TGCGCCAGCAGCCAGCAACTAGACCCCTACAATGAGCAGTTCTTC
TRBJ1-6 | - | once | TRBV6-1 | CPSSPPKNYNSPLHF | TGTCCCAGCAGTCCACCGAAGAACTATAATTCACCCCTCCACTTT
TRBJ2-7 | TRBD1 | few | TRBV28 | CASSTLGQGLAYEQYF | TGTGCCAGCAGTACCCTCGGACAGGGGCTGGCCTACGAGCAGTACTTC
TRBJ2-2 | - | once | TRBV5-1 | CASTHRGITGELFF | TGCGCCAGCACCCACCGGGGGATCACCGGGGAGCTGTTTTTT
TRBJ2-4 | TRBD1 | - | TRBV6-5 | CASSLLGQGAIQYF | TGTGCCAGCAGTCTACTTGGACAGGGGGCAATTCAGTACTTC
TRBJ1-1 | - | - | TRBV5-1 | CASSYQSNTEAFF | TGCGCCAGCAGCTACCAGAGCAACACTGAAGCTTTCTTT
TRBJ2-3 | - | few | TRBV7-9 | CASTQSDTQYF | TGTGCCAGCACTCAATCAGATACGCAGTATTTT
TRBJ2-1 | TRBD2 | - | TRBV7-9 | CASRAPGGLGSVSEFF | TGTGCCAGCAGAGCACCCGGGGGACTAGGTTCTGTGTCGGAGTTCTTC
TRBJ2-7 | - | - | TRBV7-2 | CASSIDSSSYEQYF | TGTGCCAGCAGCATCGACAGTTCCTCCTACGAGCAGTACTTC
TRBJ2-7 | TRBD1 | many | TRBV5-5 | CASSSRDRGAYEQYF | TGTGCCAGCAGCTCCCGGGACAGGGGTGCATACGAGCAGTACTTC
TRBJ2-3 | TRBD1 | few | TRBV7-7 | CASCPAWGTEERTDTQYF | TGTGCCAGCTGCCCAGCGTGGGGGACAGAGGAGCGCACAGATACGCAGTATTTT
TRBJ1-4 | - | - | TRBV11-2 | CASSSLNEKLFF | TGTGCCAGCAGCTCACTTAATGAAAAACTGTTTTTT